A single sample gave rise to the 10 T cell receptor beta chains below, sequenced in a study of T cell responses to AZD1222 COVID-19 vaccine. Sequencing used immunoSEQ multiplex PCR; TCRdb keeps in-frame clones, though not all of them. The sample yields fewer than 120,000 clones, 81% seen once. Sequenced material: peripheral blood, taken on day 0 of AZD1222 vaccination. Receptors originate from an adult in good health.

CDR3: CASSVQVNTEAFF. The CDR3 DNA follows: TGTGCCAGCAGCGTACAAGTCAACACTGAAGCTTTCTTT. The chain combines TRBV9 with TRBJ1-1; no definite D call. CDR3 length: 13 amino acids. Looked up from germline, CDR1 is SGDLS and CDR2 is YYNGEE. V lost 1 base and J lost 2, with 6 bases in between.

The sample holds one count of this clone. The CDR3 region is CASSLSNMNTEAFF. CDR3 nucleotide sequence: TGTGCCAGCTCACTTTCCAACATGAACACTGAAGCTTTCTTT. The genes are TRBV18 and TRBJ1-1; D gene ambiguous. The V end was cut by 4 bases, the J end by 0 bases, with 9 bases between. CDR3 length: 14 residues. Germline CDR1 reads KGHSH; CDR2 reads LQKENI.

The chain is built from TRBV7-2 and TRBJ1-2; the match to TRBD1 covers 12 bases. CDR3 length equals 18 residues. The ends lost 1 base at V and 4 bases at J; junction bases unmatched: 10. Germline V gene data show CDR1 as SGHTA and CDR2 as FQGNSA. The CDR3 sequence: CASSLGGTGGRVSYGYTF. CDR3 sequence (DNA): TGTGCCAGCAGCTTAGGGGGGACAGGGGGCAGGGTTAGCTATGGCTACACCTTC.

This chain connects TRBV18 to TRBJ1-2; 7 bases agree with TRBD1. The J segment lost 5 bases and the V segment lost 6 bases, leaving 6 bases of the junction unmatched. The CDR3 runs to 13 residues. Germline values: CDR1 KGHSH, CDR2 LQKENI. The CDR3 DNA sequence: TGTGCCAGCTCTCCGGGACAGCAATATGGCTACACCTTC. It translates to CASSPGQQYGYTF.

CDR3 region: CASGRRENTGELFF. CDR3 nucleotides: TGTGCCAGCGGCCGGCGGGAGAACACCGGGGAGCTGTTTTTT. This chain uses TRBV7-8 with TRBJ2-2; the D gene is possibly TRBD2 (6 bases). The germline V gene has CDR1 SGHVS and CDR2 FQNEAQ. Deletions cut 8 bases from V and 1 base from J, with 11 bases between. The CDR3 extends over 14 amino acids.

The gene calls are TRBV29-1 and TRBJ2-6; D remains ambiguous. Germline CDR1 reads SQVTM; CDR2 reads ANQGSEA. The length of the CDR3 is 13 residues. The ends were cut back, 0 bases at V and 1 base at J, with 1 base in the middle. CDR3 coding DNA: TGCAGCGTTGAAGAGTCTGGGGCCAACGTCCTGACTTTC. As protein: CSVEESGANVLTF.

In this sample, this clone turned up a few times. The genes are TRBV6-7 and TRBJ1-5, with 12 bases identical to TRBD1. TRBV6-7 is known as an ORF, though its function is uncertain. The CDR3 consists of 15 residues. The V gene end was trimmed by 7 bases and the J gene end by 6 bases; junction bases not matched to a gene: 7. The CDR3 DNA reads TGTGCCAGCACCCTCGGGACAGGGGGCGGTCAGCCCCAGCATTTT. It translates to CASTLGTGGGQPQHF.

This chain connects TRBV5-6 to TRBJ2-5; D remains unclear. Germline values: CDR1 SGHDT, CDR2 YYEEEE. The CDR3 loop spans 14 amino acids. V lost 1 base and J lost 1, with 8 bases in between. CDR3 in amino acids: CASSLRNSQETQYF. The CDR3 region has the DNA TGTGCCAGCAGCTTGCGGAACAGCCAAGAGACCCAGTACTTC. The full variable domain, rest sourced from reference TRBV5-6 and TRBJ2-5, is DAGVTQSPTHLIKTRGQQVTLRCSPKSGHDTVSWYQQALGQGPQFIFQYYEEEERQRGNFPDRFSGHQFPNYSSELNVNALLLGDSALYLCASSLRNSQETQYFGPGTRLLVL.

The chain couples TRBV7-9 to TRBJ1-1, with 7 positions matching TRBD1. The CDR3 covers 14 residues. Looked up from germline, CDR1 is SEHNR and CDR2 is FQNEAQ (reference sequence). The trim removed 1 base at V and 6 bases at J, leaving 5 bases unmatched. The chain's CDR3 is CASSLVQGGAEAFF. CDR3 bases: TGTGCCAGCAGCTTAGTGCAGGGGGGCGCTGAAGCTTTCTTT.

The chain has TRBV19 and TRBJ1-2; D unclear. V dropped 1 base and J dropped 0 bases, with 15 bases sitting between them. There are 17 residues in the CDR3. Germline V lookup: CDR1 LNHDA, CDR2 SQIVND (reference sequence). CDR3 amino acids: CASSIVTPGKSNYGYTF. The CDR3 region has the DNA TGTGCCAGTAGTATAGTAACCCCGGGGAAGTCTAACTATGGCTACACCTTC.